This T cell receptor beta chain was recovered during a study of OX40 agonist ivuxolimab in advanced cancers. Overall study findings and caveats: Several nonresponders also turned out to have low normalized T-cell clonal expansion. At doses 0.1 to 3.0 mg/kg, CD4+ and CD8+ clones expanded.

Some clones are missing from TCRdb's copy, which holds only in-frame ones; the method was immunoSEQ multiplex PCR. The sample yields roughly 20,000 clones, about two thirds seen once. As concerns this clone: Its cognate antigen is unknown.

Here the sequenced sample was CD4+ or CD8+ T cells sorted from blood, taken in a trial of the OX40 agonist ivuxolimab. This clonotype originated in an adult with an advanced solid tumor such as melanoma, head and neck, liver or kidney cancer.

The CDR3 region is CASSRRSGLAGQETQYF. The CDR3 coding sequence is TGTGCCAGCAGCCGCCGATCGGGGCTAGCGGGCCAAGAGACCCAGTACTTC. The chain is built from TRBV7-9 and TRBJ2-5, with 8 positions matching TRBD2. CDR1 and CDR2 (germline): SEHNR, FQNEAQ (reference sequence). With 5 bases clipped from V and 1 base from J, the junction kept 12 bases outside the gene matches. This CDR3 has 17 residues.